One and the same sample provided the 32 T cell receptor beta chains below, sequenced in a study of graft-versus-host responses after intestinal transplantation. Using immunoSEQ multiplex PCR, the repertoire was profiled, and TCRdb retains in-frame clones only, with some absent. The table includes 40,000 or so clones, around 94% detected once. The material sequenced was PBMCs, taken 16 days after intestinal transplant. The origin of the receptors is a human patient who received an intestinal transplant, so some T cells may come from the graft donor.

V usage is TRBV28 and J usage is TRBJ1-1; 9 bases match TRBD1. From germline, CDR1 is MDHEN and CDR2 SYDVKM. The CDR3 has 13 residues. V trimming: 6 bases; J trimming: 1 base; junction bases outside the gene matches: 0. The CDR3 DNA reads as TGTGCCAGCAGGGACAGGGGGAACACTGAAGCTTTCTTT. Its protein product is CASRDRGNTEAFF.

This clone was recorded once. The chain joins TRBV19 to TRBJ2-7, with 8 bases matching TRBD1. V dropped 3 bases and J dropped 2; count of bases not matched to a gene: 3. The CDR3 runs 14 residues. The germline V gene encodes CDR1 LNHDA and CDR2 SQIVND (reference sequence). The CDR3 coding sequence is TGTGCCAGTAGTATGGGGGACAGGACCTACGAGCAGTACTTC. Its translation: CASSMGDRTYEQYF.

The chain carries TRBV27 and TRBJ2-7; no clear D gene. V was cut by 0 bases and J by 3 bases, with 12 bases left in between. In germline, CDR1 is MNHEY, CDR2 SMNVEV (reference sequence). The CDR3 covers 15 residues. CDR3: CASSLSTSANYEQYF. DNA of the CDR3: TGTGCCAGCAGTTTATCAACCTCAGCGAACTACGAGCAGTACTTC.

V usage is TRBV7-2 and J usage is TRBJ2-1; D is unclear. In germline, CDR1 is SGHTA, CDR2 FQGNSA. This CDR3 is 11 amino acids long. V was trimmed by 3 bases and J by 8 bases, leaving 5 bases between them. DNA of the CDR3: TGTGCCAGCAGCTTCGGTTATGAGCAGTTCTTC. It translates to CASSFGYEQFF.

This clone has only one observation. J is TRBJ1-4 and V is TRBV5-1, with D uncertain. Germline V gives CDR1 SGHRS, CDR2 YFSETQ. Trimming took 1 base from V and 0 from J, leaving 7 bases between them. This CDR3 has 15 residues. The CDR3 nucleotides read TGCGCCAGCAGCTTGAGGGCCTCAACTAATGAAAAACTGTTTTTT. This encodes CASSLRASTNEKLFF. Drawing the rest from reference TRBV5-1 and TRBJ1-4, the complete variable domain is KAGVTQTPRYLIKTRGQQVTLSCSPISGHRSVSWYQQTPGQGLQFLFEYFSETQRNKGNFPGRFSGRQFSNSRSEMNVSTLELGDSALYLCASSLRASTNEKLFFGSGTQLSVL.

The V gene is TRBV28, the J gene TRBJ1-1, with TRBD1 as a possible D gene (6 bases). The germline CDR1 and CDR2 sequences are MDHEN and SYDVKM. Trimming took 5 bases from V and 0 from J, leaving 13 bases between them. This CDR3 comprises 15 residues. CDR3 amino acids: CASSRGGGMNTEAFF. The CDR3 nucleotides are TGTGCCAGCAGTCGCGGGGGGGGCATGAACACTGAAGCTTTCTTT.

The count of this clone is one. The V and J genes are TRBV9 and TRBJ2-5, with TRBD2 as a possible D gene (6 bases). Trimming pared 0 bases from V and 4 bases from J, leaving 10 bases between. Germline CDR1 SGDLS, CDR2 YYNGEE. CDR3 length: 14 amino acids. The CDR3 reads CASSVGGSGETQYF. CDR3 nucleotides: TGTGCCAGCAGCGTAGGAGGTAGCGGAGAGACCCAGTACTTC.

The CDR3 loop reads CASSPERGLVGQETQYF. The CDR3 nucleotides are TGCGCCAGCAGCCCCGAACGGGGTTTAGTGGGCCAAGAGACCCAGTACTTC. V is TRBV5-1 and J is TRBJ2-5, with D possibly TRBD2 on 5 matching bases. This CDR3 comprises 17 residues. With 4 bases removed from V and 1 base from J, the gap between germline ends came to 20 bases. Germline assignment: CDR1 SGHRS and CDR2 YFSETQ.

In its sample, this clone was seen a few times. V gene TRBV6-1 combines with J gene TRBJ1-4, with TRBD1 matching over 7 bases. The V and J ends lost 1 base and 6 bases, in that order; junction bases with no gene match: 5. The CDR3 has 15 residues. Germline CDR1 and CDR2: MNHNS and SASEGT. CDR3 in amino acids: CASSEGQGGDEKLFF. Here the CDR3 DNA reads TGTGCCAGCAGTGAAGGGCAGGGGGGGGATGAAAAACTGTTTTTT.

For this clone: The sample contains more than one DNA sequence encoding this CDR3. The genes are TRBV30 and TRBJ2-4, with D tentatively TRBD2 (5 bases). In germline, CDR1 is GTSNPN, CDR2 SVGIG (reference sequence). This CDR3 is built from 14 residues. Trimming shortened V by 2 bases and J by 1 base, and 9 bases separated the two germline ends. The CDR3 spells CAWSSGIAKNIQYF. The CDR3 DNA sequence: TGTGCCTGGAGTAGCGGCATTGCCAAAAACATTCAGTACTTC.

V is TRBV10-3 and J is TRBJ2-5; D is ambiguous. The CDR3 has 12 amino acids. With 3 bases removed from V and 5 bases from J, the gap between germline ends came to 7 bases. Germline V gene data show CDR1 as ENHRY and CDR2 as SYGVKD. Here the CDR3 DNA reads TGTGCCATCAGTGACCGAGCGGAGACCCAGTACTTC. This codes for CAISDRAETQYF.

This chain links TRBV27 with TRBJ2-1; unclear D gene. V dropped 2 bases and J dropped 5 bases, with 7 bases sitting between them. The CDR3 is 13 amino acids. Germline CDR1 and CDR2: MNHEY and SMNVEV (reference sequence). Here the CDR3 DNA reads TGTGCCAGCAGTTTAGGTCAAAACAATGAGCAGTTCTTC. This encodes CASSLGQNNEQFF.

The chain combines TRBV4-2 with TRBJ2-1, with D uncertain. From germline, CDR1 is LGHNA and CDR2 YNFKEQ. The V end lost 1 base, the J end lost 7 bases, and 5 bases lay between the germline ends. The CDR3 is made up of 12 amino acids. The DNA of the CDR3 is TGTGCCAGCAGCCAAGCCGGGAATGAGCAGTTCTTC. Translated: CASSQAGNEQFF.

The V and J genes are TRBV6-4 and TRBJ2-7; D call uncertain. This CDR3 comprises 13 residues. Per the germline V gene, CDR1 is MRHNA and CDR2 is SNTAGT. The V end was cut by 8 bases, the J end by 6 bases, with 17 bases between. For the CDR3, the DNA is TGTGCCAGCGACGGCCCAACCCAGAGCGAGCAGTACTTC. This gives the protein CASDGPTQSEQYF.

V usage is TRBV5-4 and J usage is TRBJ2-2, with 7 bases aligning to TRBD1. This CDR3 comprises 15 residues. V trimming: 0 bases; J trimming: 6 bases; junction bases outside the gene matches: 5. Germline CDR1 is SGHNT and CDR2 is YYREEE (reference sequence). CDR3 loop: CASSLVAGGAGELFF. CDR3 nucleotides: TGTGCCAGCAGCTTGGTGGCAGGGGGAGCCGGGGAGCTGTTTTTT.

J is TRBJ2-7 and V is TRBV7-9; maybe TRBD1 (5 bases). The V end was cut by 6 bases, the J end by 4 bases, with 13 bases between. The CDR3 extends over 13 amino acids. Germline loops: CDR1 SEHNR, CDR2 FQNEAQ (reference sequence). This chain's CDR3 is CASSPGLSYEQYF. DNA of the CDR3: TGTGCCAGCAGTCCAGGGCTCAGTTACGAGCAGTACTTC.

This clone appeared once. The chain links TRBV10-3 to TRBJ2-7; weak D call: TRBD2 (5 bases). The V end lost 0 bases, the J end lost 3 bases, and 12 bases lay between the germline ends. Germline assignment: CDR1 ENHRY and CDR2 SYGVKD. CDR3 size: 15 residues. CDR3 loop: CAISESRLAGYEQYF. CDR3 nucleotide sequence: TGTGCCATCAGTGAGTCGCGCCTAGCTGGCTACGAGCAGTACTTC.

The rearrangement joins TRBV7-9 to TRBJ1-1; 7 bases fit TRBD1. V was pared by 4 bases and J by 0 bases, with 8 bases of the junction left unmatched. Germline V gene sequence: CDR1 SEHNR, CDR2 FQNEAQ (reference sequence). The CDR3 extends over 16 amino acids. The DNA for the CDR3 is TGTGCCAGCAGCTATGACAGGGTTTCCATGAACACTGAAGCTTTCTTT. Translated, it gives CASSYDRVSMNTEAFF.

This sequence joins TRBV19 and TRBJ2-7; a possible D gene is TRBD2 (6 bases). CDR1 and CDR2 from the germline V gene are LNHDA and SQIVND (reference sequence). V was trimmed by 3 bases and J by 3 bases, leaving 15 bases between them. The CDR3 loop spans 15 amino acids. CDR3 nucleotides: TGTGCCAGTAGTATGGGGGTTAGCGGAGGCTACGAGCAGTACTTC. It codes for CASSMGVSGGYEQYF.

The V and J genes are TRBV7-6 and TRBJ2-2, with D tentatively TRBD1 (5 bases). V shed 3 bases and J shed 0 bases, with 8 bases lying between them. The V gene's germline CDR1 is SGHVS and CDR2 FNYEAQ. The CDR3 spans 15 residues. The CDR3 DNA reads TGTGCCAGCAGCTTTACAGGCGCGAACACCGGGGAGCTGTTTTTT. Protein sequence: CASSFTGANTGELFF.

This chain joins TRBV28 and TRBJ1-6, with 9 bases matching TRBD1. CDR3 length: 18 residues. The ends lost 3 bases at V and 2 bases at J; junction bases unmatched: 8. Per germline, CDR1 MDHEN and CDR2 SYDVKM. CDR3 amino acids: CASSFDRGSGPYNSPLHF. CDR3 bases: TGTGCCAGCAGTTTTGACAGGGGGTCAGGCCCCTATAATTCACCCCTCCACTTT.

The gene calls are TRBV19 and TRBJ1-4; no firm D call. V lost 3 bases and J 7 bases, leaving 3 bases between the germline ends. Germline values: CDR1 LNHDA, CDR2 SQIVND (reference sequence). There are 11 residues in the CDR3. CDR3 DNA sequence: TGTGCCAGTAGTATTGGTGAAAAACTGTTTTTT. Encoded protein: CASSIGEKLFF.

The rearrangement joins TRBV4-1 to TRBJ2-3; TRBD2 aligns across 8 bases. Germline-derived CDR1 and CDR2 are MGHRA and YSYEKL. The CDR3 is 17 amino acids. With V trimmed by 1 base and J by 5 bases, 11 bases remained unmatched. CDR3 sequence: CASSQGLAGRALDTQYF. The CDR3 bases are TGCGCCAGCAGCCAAGGGCTTGCCGGGAGGGCCCTAGATACGCAGTATTTT.

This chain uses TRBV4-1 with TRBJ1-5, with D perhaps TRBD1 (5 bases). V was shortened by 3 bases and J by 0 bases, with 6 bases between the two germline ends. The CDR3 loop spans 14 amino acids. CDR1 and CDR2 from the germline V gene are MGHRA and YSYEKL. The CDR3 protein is CASSQDISNQPQHF. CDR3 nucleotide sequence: TGCGCCAGCAGCCAGGACATTAGCAATCAGCCCCAGCATTTT.

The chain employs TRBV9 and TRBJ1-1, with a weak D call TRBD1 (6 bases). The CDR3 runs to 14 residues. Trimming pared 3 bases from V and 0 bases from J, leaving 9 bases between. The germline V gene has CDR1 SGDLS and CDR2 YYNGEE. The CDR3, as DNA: TGTGCCAGCAGCGAGGGGGGGATGAACACTGAAGCTTTCTTT. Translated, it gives CASSEGGMNTEAFF.

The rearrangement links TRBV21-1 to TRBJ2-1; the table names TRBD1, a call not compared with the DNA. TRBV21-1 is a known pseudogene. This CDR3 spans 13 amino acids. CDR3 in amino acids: CASSKRQGNEQFF. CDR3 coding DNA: TGTGCCAGCAGCAAAAGACAGGGCAATGAGCAGTTCTTC.

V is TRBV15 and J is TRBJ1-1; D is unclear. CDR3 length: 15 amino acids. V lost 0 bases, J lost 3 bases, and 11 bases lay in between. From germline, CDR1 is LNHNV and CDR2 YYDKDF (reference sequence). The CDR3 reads CATSRDLLSDTEAFF. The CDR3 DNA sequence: TGTGCCACCAGCAGAGATCTTCTAAGCGACACTGAAGCTTTCTTT.

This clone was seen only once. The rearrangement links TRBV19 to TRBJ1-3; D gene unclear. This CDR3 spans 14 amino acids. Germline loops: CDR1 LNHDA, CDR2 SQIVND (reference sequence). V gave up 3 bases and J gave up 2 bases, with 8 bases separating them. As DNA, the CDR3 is TGTGCCAGTAGTATCGGAGGGACTGGAAACACCATATATTTT. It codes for CASSIGGTGNTIYF. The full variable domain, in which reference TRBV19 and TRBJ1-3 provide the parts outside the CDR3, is DGGITQSPKYLFRKEGQNVTLSCEQNLNHDAMYWYRQDPGQGLRLIYYSQIVNDFQKGDIAEGYSVSREKKESFPLTVTSAQKNPTAFYLCASSIGGTGNTIYFGEGSWLTVV.

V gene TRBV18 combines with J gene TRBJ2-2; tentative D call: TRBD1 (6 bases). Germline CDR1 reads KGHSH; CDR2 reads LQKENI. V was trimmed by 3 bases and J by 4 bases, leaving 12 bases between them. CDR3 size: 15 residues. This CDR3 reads CASSPPGQSTGELFF. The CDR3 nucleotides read TGTGCCAGCTCACCGCCGGGACAAAGCACCGGGGAGCTGTTTTTT.

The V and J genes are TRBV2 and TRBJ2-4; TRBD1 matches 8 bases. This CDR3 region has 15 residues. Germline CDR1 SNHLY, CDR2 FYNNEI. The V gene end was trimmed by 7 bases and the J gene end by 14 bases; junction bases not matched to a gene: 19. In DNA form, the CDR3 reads TGTGCCAGCATATCTGGACAGGGAGCGCCCCCGGCCAAGTACTTC. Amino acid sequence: CASISGQGAPPAKYF.

CDR3 protein: CASGGTSKNIQYF. In DNA, the CDR3 is TGTGCCAGCGGTGGCACATCTAAAAACATTCAGTACTTC. The rearrangement links TRBV28 to TRBJ2-4, with D unclear. The CDR3 spans 13 residues. Germline CDR1 is MDHEN and CDR2 is SYDVKM. V dropped 8 bases and J dropped 4 bases, with 12 bases sitting between them.

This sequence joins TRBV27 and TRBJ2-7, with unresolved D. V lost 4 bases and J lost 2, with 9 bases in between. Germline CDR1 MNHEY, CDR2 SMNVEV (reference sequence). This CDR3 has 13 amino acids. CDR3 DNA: TGTGCCAGCAGTTCCCTGGGGACCTACGAGCAGTACTTC. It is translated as CASSSLGTYEQYF.